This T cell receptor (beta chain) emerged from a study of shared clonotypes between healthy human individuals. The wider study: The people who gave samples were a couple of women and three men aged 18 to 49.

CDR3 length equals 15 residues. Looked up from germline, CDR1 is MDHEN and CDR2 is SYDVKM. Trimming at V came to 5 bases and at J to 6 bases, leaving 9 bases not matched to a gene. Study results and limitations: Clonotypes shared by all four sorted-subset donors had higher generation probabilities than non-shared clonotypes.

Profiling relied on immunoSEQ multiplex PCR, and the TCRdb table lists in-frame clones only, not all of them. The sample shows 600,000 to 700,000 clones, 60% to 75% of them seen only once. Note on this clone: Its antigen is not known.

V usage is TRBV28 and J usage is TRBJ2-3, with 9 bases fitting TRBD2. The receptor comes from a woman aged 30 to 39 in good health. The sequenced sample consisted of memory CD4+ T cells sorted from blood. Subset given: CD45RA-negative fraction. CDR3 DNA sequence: TGTGCCAGCAGTCCACAAGGGACTAGCCGGGATACGCAGTATTTT. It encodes CASSPQGTSRDTQYF.